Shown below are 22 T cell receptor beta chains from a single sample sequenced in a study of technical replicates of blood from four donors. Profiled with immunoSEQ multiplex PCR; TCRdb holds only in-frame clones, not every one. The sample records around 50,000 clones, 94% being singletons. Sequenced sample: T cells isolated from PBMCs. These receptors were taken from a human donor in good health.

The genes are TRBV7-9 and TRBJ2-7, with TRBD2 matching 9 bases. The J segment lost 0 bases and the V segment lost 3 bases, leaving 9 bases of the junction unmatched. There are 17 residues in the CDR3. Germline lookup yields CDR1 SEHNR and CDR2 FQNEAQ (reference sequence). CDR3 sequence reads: CASSFPQGTSTSYEQYF. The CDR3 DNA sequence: TGTGCCAGCAGCTTCCCCCAGGGGACTAGCACCTCCTACGAGCAGTACTTC.

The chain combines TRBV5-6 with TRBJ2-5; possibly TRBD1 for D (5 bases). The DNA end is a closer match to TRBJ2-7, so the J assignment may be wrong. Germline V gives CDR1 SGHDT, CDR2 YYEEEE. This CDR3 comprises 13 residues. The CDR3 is CASSPGQQNEQYF. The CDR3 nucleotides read TGTGCCAGCAGCCCAGGGCAGCAGAACGAGCAGTACTTC.

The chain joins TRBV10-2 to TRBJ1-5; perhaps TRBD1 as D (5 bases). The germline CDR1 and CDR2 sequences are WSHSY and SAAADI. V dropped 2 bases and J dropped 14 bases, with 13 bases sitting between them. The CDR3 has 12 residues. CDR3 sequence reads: CASSEDGSGEHF. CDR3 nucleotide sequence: TGCGCCAGCAGTGAGGACGGGTCGGGGGAGCATTTT.

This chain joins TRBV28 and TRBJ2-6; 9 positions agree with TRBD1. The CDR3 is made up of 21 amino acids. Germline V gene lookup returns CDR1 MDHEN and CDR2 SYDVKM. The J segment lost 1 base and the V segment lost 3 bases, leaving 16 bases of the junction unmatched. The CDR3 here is CASSFIFSERDRASGANVLTF. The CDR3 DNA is TGTGCCAGCAGTTTTATCTTTTCTGAGAGGGACAGGGCTTCTGGGGCCAACGTCCTGACTTTC.

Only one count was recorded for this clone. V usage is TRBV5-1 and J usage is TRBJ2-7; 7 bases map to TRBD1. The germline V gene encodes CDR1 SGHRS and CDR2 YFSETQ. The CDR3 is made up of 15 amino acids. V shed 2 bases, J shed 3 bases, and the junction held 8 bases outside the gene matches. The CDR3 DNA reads TGCGCCAGCAGCTTTGGGGCAGGGGGTGGCTACGAGCAGTACTTC. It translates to CASSFGAGGGYEQYF. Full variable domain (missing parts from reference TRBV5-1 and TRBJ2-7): KAGVTQTPRYLIKTRGQQVTLSCSPISGHRSVSWYQQTPGQGLQFLFEYFSETQRNKGNFPGRFSGRQFSNSRSEMNVSTLELGDSALYLCASSFGAGGGYEQYFGPGTRLTVT.

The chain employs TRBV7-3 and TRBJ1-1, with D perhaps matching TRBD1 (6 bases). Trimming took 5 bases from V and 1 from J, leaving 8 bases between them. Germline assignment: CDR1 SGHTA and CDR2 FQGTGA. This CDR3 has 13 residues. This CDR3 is CASSPGQNTEAFF. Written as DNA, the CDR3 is TGTGCCAGCAGCCCGGGACAGAACACTGAAGCTTTCTTT.

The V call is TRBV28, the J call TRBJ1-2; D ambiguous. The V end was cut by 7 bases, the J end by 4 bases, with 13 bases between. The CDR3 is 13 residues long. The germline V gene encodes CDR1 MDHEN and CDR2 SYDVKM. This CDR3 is CASKPDAGYGYTF. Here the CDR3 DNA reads TGTGCCAGCAAACCCGACGCGGGCTATGGCTACACCTTC.

The CDR3, as DNA: TGTGCCAGCAGTTTACGACAGGCCTTATCCTACGAGCAGTACTTC. Translation: CASSLRQALSYEQYF. J is TRBJ2-7 and V is TRBV28; D is possibly TRBD1 (6 bases). Germline assignment: CDR1 MDHEN and CDR2 SYDVKM. The CDR3 has 15 amino acids. V gave up 2 bases and J gave up 1 base, with 12 bases separating them.

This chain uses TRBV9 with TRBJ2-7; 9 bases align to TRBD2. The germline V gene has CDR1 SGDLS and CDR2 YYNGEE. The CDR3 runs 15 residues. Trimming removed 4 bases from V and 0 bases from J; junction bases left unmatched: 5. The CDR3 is CASSPAGLASYEQYF. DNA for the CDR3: TGTGCCAGCAGCCCCGCGGGACTAGCCTCCTACGAGCAGTACTTC.

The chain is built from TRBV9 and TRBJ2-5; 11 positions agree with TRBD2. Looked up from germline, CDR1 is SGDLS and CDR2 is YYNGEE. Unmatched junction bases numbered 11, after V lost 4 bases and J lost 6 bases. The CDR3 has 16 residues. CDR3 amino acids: CASSTDSGGDDQTQYF. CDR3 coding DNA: TGTGCCAGCAGCACAGATAGCGGGGGGGACGACCAGACCCAGTACTTC.

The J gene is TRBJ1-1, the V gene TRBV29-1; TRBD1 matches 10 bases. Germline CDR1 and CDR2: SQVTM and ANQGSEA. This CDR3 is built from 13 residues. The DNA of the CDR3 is TGCAGTTCGCGGGGACAGGGGTCCGCTGAAGCTTTCTTT. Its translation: CSSRGQGSAEAFF.

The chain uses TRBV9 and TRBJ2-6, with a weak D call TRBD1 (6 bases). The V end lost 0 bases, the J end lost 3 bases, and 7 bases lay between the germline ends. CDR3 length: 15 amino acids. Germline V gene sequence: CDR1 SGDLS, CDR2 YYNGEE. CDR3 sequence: CASSVGGRGANVLTF. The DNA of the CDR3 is TGTGCCAGCAGCGTAGGGGGGCGTGGGGCCAACGTCCTGACTTTC.

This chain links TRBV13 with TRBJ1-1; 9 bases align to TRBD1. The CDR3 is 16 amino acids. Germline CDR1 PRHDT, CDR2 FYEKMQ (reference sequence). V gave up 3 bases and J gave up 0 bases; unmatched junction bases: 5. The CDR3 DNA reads TGTGCCAGCAGCTTGGGGACAGGGCGTTTGAACACTGAAGCTTTCTTT. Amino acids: CASSLGTGRLNTEAFF.

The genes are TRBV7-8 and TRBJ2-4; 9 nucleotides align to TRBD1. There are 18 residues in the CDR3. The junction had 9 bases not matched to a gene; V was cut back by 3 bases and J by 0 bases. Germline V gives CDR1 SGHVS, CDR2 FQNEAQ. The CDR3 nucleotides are TGTGCCAGCAGCTTTCGCCCCGGGACAGGGCTAGCCAAAAACATTCAGTACTTC. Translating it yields CASSFRPGTGLAKNIQYF.

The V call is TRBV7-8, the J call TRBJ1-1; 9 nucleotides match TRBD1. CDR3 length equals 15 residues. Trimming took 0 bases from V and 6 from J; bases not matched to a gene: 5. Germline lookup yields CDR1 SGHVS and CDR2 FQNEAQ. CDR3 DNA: TGTGCCAGCAGCTTAGCGCTCGGACAGGGGCCTGAAGCTTTCTTT. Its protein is CASSLALGQGPEAFF.

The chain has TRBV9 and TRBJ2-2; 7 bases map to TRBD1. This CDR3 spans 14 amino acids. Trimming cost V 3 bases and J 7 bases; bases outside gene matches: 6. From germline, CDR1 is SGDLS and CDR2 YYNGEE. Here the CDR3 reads CASSARTGVGELFF. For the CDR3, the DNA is TGTGCCAGCAGCGCAAGAACAGGGGTCGGGGAGCTGTTTTTT.

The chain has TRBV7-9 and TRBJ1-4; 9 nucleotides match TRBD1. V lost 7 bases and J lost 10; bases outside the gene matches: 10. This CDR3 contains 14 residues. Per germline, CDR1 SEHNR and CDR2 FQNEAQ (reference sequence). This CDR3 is CASTRGQGMRKLFF. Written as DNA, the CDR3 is TGTGCCAGCACCAGGGGACAGGGAATGAGAAAACTGTTTTTT.

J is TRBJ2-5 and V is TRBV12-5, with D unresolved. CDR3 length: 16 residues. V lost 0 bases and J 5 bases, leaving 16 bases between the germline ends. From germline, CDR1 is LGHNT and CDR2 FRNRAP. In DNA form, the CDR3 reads TGTGCTAGTGGTTTGGTTCTTGGCGGTTCCGGGGAGACCCAGTACTTC. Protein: CASGLVLGGSGETQYF.

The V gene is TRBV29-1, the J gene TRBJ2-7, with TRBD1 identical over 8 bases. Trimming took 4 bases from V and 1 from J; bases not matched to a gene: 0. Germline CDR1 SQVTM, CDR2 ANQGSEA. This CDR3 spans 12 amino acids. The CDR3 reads CSVGDRSYEQYF. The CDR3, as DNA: TGCAGCGTTGGGGACAGGTCCTACGAGCAGTACTTC.

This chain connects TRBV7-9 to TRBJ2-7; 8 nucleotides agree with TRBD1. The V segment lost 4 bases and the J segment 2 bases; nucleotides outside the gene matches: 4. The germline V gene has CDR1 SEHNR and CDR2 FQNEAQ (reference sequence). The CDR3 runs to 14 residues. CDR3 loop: CASSSTGAAYEQYF. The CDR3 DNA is TGTGCCAGCAGCTCGACAGGGGCTGCCTACGAGCAGTACTTC.

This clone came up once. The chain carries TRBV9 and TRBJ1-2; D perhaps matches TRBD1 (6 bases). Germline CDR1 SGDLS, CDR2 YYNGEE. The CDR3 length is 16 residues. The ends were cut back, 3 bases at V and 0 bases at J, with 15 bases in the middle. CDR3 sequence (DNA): TGTGCCAGCAGCGCATCTGGACAGACATCTAACTATGGCTACACCTTC. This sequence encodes CASSASGQTSNYGYTF. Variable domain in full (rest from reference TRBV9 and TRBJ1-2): DSGVTQTPKHLITATGQRVTLRCSPRSGDLSVYWYQQSLDQGLQFLIQYYNGEERAKGNILERFSAQQFPDLHSELNLSSLELGDSALYFCASSASGQTSNYGYTFGSGTRLTVV.

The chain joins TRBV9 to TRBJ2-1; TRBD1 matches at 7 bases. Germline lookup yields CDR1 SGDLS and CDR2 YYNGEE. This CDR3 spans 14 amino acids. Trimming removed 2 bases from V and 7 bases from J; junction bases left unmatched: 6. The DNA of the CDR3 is TGTGCCAGCAGCGTGACAGGGATCTATAATGAGCAGTTCTTC. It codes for CASSVTGIYNEQFF.